These 21 T cell receptor beta chains were all obtained from the same sample, sequenced in a study of T cells in Graves' hyperthyroidism and ophthalmopathy. It was RNA transcripts that yielded the amplified TCR beta CDR3 regions. An initial round of RT-PCR targeting the TCR CDR3 relied on the HTBI primer set. In TCRdb, the multiplex PCR reads were re-called with MiXCR into one record per CDR3 protein. The repertoire consists of approximately 600,000 distinct CDR3 sequences, with about a fifth occurring once and the leading ten covering roughly a third. The source material was blood. The receptors stem from a young man with Graves' ophthalmopathy.

This clonotype was counted ten times or more. This chain uses TRBV28 with TRBJ1-1, with TRBD1 matching over 7 bases. The CDR3 runs to 14 residues. V lost 6 bases to trimming and J lost 2 bases; unmatched junction nucleotides: 6. The germline V gene has CDR1 MDHEN and CDR2 SYDVKM. The CDR3, as DNA: TGTGCCAGCAGCGGACAGGTTTTTAACACTGAAGCTTTCTTT. Protein product: CASSGQVFNTEAFF.

This clonotype has ten or more counts. The chain uses TRBV20-1 and TRBJ2-3; 8 nucleotides align to TRBD2. The trim removed 3 bases at V and 9 bases at J, leaving 14 bases unmatched. Germline values: CDR1 DFQATT, CDR2 SNEGSKA (reference sequence). This CDR3 contains 15 residues. The CDR3 sequence: CSASGSRGGAGTQYF. The CDR3 DNA reads as TGCAGTGCTAGCGGGAGCCGGGGGGGGGCAGGGACGCAGTATTTT.

This clonotype was picked up a small number of times. CDR3: CSVEGGRGTDTQYF. DNA of the CDR3: TGCAGCGTTGAAGGGGGCCGGGGCACAGATACGCAGTATTTT. The chain is built from TRBV29-1 and TRBJ2-3, with D possibly TRBD1 on 5 matching bases. Germline V gene data show CDR1 as SQVTM and CDR2 as ANQGSEA. V gave up 1 base and J gave up 1 base, with 9 bases separating them. This CDR3 has 14 amino acids.

This clonotype was observed many times. The chain uses TRBV28 and TRBJ1-1, with 11 bases identical to TRBD1. V gave up 8 bases and J gave up 4 bases; unmatched junction bases: 0. CDR3 length: 12 residues. Germline assignment: CDR1 MDHEN and CDR2 SYDVKM. The CDR3 region has the DNA TGTGCCAGCGGGACAGGGGGCACTGAAGCTTTCTTT. Protein: CASGTGGTEAFF.

This clonotype was seen many times. V gene TRBV28 combines with J gene TRBJ2-1, with 9 bases matching TRBD2. CDR1 and CDR2 from the germline V gene are MDHEN and SYDVKM. With 2 bases clipped from V and 6 bases from J, the junction kept 2 bases outside the gene matches. CDR3 length: 14 amino acids. For the CDR3, the DNA is TGTGCCAGCAGTTTACGCGGGAGGGCCAATGAGCAGTTCTTC. The encoded protein is CASSLRGRANEQFF. Full variable domain (remainder filled in from reference TRBV28 and TRBJ2-1): DVKVTQSSRYLVKRTGEKVFLECVQDMDHENMFWYRQDPGLGLRLIYFSYDVKMKEKGDIPEGYSVSREKKERFSLILESASTNQTSMYLCASSLRGRANEQFFGPGTRLTVL.

This clonotype has more than one count but fewer than ten. V gene TRBV27 combines with J gene TRBJ2-3; the D gene is possibly TRBD1 (5 bases). V was shortened by 6 bases and J by 1 base, with 17 bases between the two germline ends. The germline gives CDR1 MNHEY, CDR2 SMNVEV (reference sequence). The CDR3 consists of 16 residues. The DNA of the CDR3 is TGTGCCAGCAGCATTTCAGGGTCATTTCGCACAGATACGCAGTATTTT. Protein: CASSISGSFRTDTQYF.

This clonotype was detected a few times. This chain links TRBV5-6 with TRBJ1-2; D not resolved. Germline V CDR1 and CDR2: SGHDT, YYEEEE. The V end was cut by 0 bases, the J end by 3 bases, with 9 bases between. The CDR3 is 14 residues long. CDR3 residues: CASSLGQIDYGYTF. The CDR3 DNA sequence: TGTGCCAGCAGCTTGGGGCAGATTGACTATGGCTACACCTTC.

In its sample, this clonotype was seen a few times. The rearrangement links TRBV5-1 to TRBJ2-1, with 11 bases aligning to TRBD2. Germline assignment: CDR1 SGHRS and CDR2 YFSETQ. The CDR3 totals 17 residues. The ends lost 0 bases at V and 3 bases at J; junction bases unmatched: 5. CDR3 amino acids: CASSLVGSGRDYNEQFF. CDR3 nucleotides: TGCGCCAGCAGCTTGGTAGGTAGCGGGAGGGACTACAATGAGCAGTTCTTC.

On this clonotype: A much larger clone sits a single nucleotide away, making a read error possible. The chain combines TRBV7-9 with TRBJ2-1, with 8 positions matching TRBD2. This CDR3 has 17 residues. CDR1 SEHNR and CDR2 FQNEAQ come from the germline V gene (reference sequence). The CDR3 DNA follows: TGTGCCGGCAGCCCCCACGGGGGGGTAGGAACGTGGGGTGAGCAGTTCTTC. Its translation is CAGSPHGGVGTWGEQFF.

This chain uses TRBV20-1 with TRBJ1-1; no reliable D call. Germline V CDR1 and CDR2: DFQATT, SNEGSKA (reference sequence). This CDR3 has 11 residues. V was trimmed by 0 bases and J by 5 bases, leaving 4 bases between them. The CDR3 bases are TGCAGTGCTAGAGATTTAACTGAAGCTTTCTTT. Translated, it gives CSARDLTEAFF.

This chain connects TRBV7-9 to TRBJ2-1; no clear D gene. CDR1 and CDR2 (germline): SEHNR, FQNEAQ (reference sequence). V was trimmed by 1 base and J by 5 bases, leaving 9 bases between them. This CDR3 comprises 14 residues. CDR3 sequence reads: CASSLDGLNNEQFF. The CDR3 DNA sequence: TGTGCCAGCAGCTTAGACGGCCTTAACAATGAGCAGTTCTTC.

The chain joins TRBV7-3 to TRBJ2-5, with D maybe TRBD1 (7 bases). CDR1 and CDR2 from the germline V gene are SGHTA and FQGTGA. The length of the CDR3 is 15 residues. V was pared by 4 bases and J by 7 bases, with 19 bases between. CDR3 DNA sequence: TGTGCCAGCAGCTCGGAGACAGGGAGGACAGGGACCCAGTACTTC. Protein sequence: CASSSETGRTGTQYF.

This clonotype was counted ten times or more. The J gene is TRBJ2-3, the V gene TRBV12-3 or TRBV12-4; 7 bases line up with TRBD1. The CDR3 is made up of 17 amino acids. Trimming cost V 7 bases and J 0 bases; bases outside gene matches: 13. CDR3 nucleotide sequence: TGTGCCAGCAAAGCTATAGGGGGCTCAATTAGCACAGATACGCAGTATTTT. As protein: CASKAIGGSISTDTQYF.

The V call is TRBV7-2, the J call TRBJ1-1, with 7 positions matching TRBD1. CDR3 length: 15 residues. The germline V gene encodes CDR1 SGHTA and CDR2 FQGNSA. After removal of 2 bases from V and 1 base from J, the junction contained 4 bases not matched to a gene. CDR3 amino acids: CASSLWEGANTEAFF. CDR3 bases: TGTGCCAGCAGCTTATGGGAGGGGGCGAACACTGAAGCTTTCTTT.

At least ten counts were recorded for this clonotype. J is TRBJ2-3 and V is TRBV7-9; D remains unclear. The CDR3 has 11 amino acids. Germline CDR1 reads SEHNR; CDR2 reads FQNEAQ (reference sequence). V was pared by 8 bases and J by 2 bases, with 5 bases between. CDR3: CASGVTDTQYF. DNA of the CDR3: TGTGCCAGCGGGGTCACAGATACGCAGTATTTT.

This clonotype was found a few times. The chain carries TRBV6-4 and TRBJ1-2, with TRBD1 as a possible D gene (6 bases). The CDR3 has 15 amino acids. The V end lost 5 bases, the J end lost 0 bases, and 13 bases lay between the germline ends. In germline, CDR1 is MRHNA, CDR2 SNTAGT. The CDR3 region is CASSPGTTTNYGYTF. The CDR3, as DNA: TGTGCCAGCAGTCCAGGGACAACTACTAACTATGGCTACACCTTC.

The chain is built from TRBV9 and TRBJ1-1, with 10 bases fitting TRBD1. The CDR3 totals 15 residues. The germline V gene encodes CDR1 SGDLS and CDR2 YYNGEE. V trimming: 6 bases; J trimming: 5 bases; junction bases outside the gene matches: 10. The CDR3 DNA sequence: TGTGCCAGCACCTCCGGGACAGGGGCGGGAACTGAAGCTTTCTTT. Amino acid sequence: CASTSGTGAGTEAFF.

This clonotype was counted only a few times. The chain has TRBV6-1 and TRBJ1-5; D is unclear. In germline, CDR1 is MNHNS, CDR2 SASEGT. CDR3 length: 13 amino acids. Deletions cut 0 bases from V and 9 bases from J, with 9 bases between. The CDR3 here is CASSEAPGWPQHF. In DNA, the CDR3 is TGTGCCAGCAGTGAAGCCCCAGGTTGGCCCCAGCATTTT.

Only a few counts were recorded for this clonotype. This chain links TRBV30 with TRBJ1-1; D unclear. Germline V gene sequence: CDR1 GTSNPN, CDR2 SVGIG (reference sequence). V was pared by 2 bases and J by 4 bases, with 20 bases between. This CDR3 region has 16 residues. CDR3 sequence (DNA): TGTGCCTGGAGTACCCAACTTAAGGAGGGAGGCACTGAAGCTTTCTTT. Translation gives CAWSTQLKEGGTEAFF.

This clonotype was counted a few times. The chain joins TRBV3-1 to TRBJ2-2; 10 nucleotides agree with TRBD1. The length of the CDR3 is 16 residues. The J segment lost 4 bases and the V segment lost 6 bases, leaving 8 bases of the junction unmatched. CDR1 is LGHDT and CDR2 is YNNKEL in the germline V gene (reference sequence). The CDR3, as DNA: TGTGCCAGCAGTCATACCGGGACAGGGGTCACCGGGGAGCTGTTTTTT. Encoded protein: CASSHTGTGVTGELFF. The variable domain in full, with the rest retrieved from reference TRBV3-1 and TRBJ2-2, is DTAVSQTPKYLVTQMGNDKSIKCEQNLGHDTMYWYKQDSKKFLKIMFSYNNKELIINETVPNRFSPKSPDKAHLNLHINSLELGDSAVYFCASSHTGTGVTGELFFGEGSRLTVL.

This clonotype has a handful of counts. The chain joins TRBV24-1 to TRBJ2-3; 13 bases align to TRBD2. There are 19 residues in the CDR3. The V segment lost 7 bases and the J segment 4 bases; nucleotides outside the gene matches: 16. The V gene's germline CDR1 is KGHDR and CDR2 SFDVKD. CDR3 loop: CATSFPGLAGSSRPDTQYF. The DNA for the CDR3 is TGTGCCACCAGCTTCCCGGGACTAGCGGGATCCTCCCGACCAGATACGCAGTATTTT.